This T cell receptor beta chain appears in the sequencing data of a study of identifying expanded T cells in peripheral blood. Here immunoSEQ multiplex PCR was the method, and the copy in TCRdb shows in-frame clones only, minus some. The sample gives around 82,000 clones, around 84% of which show up once; about 18% is in the top ten. V dropped 0 bases and J dropped 1; count of bases not matched to a gene: 12. Germline CDR1 LNHNV, CDR2 YYDKDF (reference sequence). The CDR3 sequence is 20 residues long. The chain is built from TRBV15 and TRBJ2-1, with 10 nucleotides matching TRBD2. The receptor's source is a person between 18 and 75 years old in good health. The sequenced sample was blood. CDR3 protein: CATSRDWSSGRLGSYNEQFF. The CDR3 bases are TGTGCCACCAGCAGAGATTGGAGTAGCGGGAGGTTGGGGTCCTACAATGAGCAGTTCTTC.